This TCR beta chain stems from a study of Graves' ophthalmopathy and Graves' hyperthyroidism (dated by TCRdb to the late 2010s). The study in broad terms: Peripheral blood was collected at initial diagnosis, before any treatment. T-cell repertoires of thyroid tissue and blood were compared in over 5 hyperthyroidism patients. The study used TCR beta repertoire signatures to distinguish Graves' ophthalmopathy from Graves' hyperthyroidism and to predict progression to ophthalmopathy. In total, 135 blood samples were TCR-sequenced: some 40 ophthalmopathy, roughly 80 hyperthyroidism and some 17 hyperthyroidism-to-ophthalmopathy patients. Once sampling was done, hyperthyroidism patients were given methimazole at a starting dose of 30 mg daily, while ophthalmopathy patients were given high-dose intravenous methylprednisolone. The independent validation cohort included under 20 hyperthyroidism patients plus 17 patients who later progressed from hyperthyroidism to ophthalmopathy. To explore V-J signatures that distinguish ophthalmopathy from hyperthyroidism, a discovery set of 90 to 100 patients was enrolled, made up of some 41 with ophthalmopathy and 57 with stable hyperthyroidism. The 75 to 100 discovery patients were randomly split 7:3 into training and test sets. Broad study findings and their caveats: Ophthalmopathy was separated from stable hyperthyroidism by the 13-signature model with just under 90% sensitivity and less than 82% specificity in cross-validation and with 80%/75% in the test set. Among expanded thyroid clonotypes with frequency above 0.001, most also showed up in blood, which suggests that blood repertoires may reflect the thyroid immune response. Sample size was not statistically predetermined, and group allocation was not concealed from the investigators. In validation, the model predicted ophthalmopathy progression with about 71% sensitivity and roughly 78% specificity; some twelve predicted patients were CT-confirmed with GO in a median of about 7.1 months.

For repertoire sequencing, TCR beta CDR3 regions were amplified from RNA transcripts. HTBI primers and the Qiagen OneStep RT-PCR kit were used in a first-round RT-PCR, which was followed by a second-round multiplex PCR, size selection and purification. Libraries were sequenced paired-end with 100 bp reads on an Illumina HiSeq2000. Per the source publication's procedure: Reads were processed with SOAPnuke, discarding reads with adapters, uncalled bases, mean Phred below 15, or no exact constant-primer or identifier match. High-quality paired reads were merged with COPE v1.2.5. Clonotypes were defined as unique nucleotide sequences and were aligned to IMGT TRB V, D and J references using MiTCR v1.1. Only V-J combinations with frequency above 0.0001 were analysed, covering over 98% of repertoires. For each V-J combination, a TCR clonal expansion and chaos score was defined as F50 clonal expansion divided by the chaos observed in the TCRdist matrix. Welch's t-statistics and random forest were used to reduce the features to about twelve V-J combinations, which were then used as input to a naive Bayes classifier. The Morisita-Horn index was used to measure how similar the thyroid and blood repertoires were. The public reads were reprocessed in TCRdb via fastp at Q25 and MiXCR, keeping in-frame beta chains. Entries that share a CDR3 protein sequence are merged under the most common genes and DNA. The V and J calls and clone size come from TCRdb's table, not from the authors' own analysis. The sample profile shows roughly 380,000 distinct CDR3 sequences; roughly 14% of them were found once. About 7% of the sample lies in the top ten.

Hyperthyroidism was considered stable if no progression to ophthalmopathy occurred within 18 months of follow-up. The hyperthyroidism patients were 18 to 65 years old and newly diagnosed, with a disease duration of less than 2 months. Anyone with other autoimmune diseases, uncontrolled infections, pregnancy or lactation was excluded from the study. Diagnosis relied on clinical symptoms, serum thyroxine, TRAb, thyroid ultrasound and orbital computed tomography. Using Ficoll-Paque density gradient centrifugation, PBMCs were isolated from about 9.4 ml of fresh peripheral blood. Total RNA was extracted with Trizol reagent and quality-checked on an Agilent 2100 Bioanalyzer. At least ten counts were recorded for this clonotype. No cognate antigen has been identified for it. Base qualities are not provided; no much larger clone lies one nucleotide away. CDR1 and CDR2 are read off the germline V gene as SGHTA and FQGNSA. Reading from cysteine to phenylalanine, the CDR3 counts 14 amino acids. The CDR3 DNA has 42 bases and is translated from base 1. Trimming costs V 1 base and J 5 bases, and their ends lie 8 bases apart.

Sequenced sample: peripheral blood. The chain employs TRBV7-2 and TRBJ2-2; TRBD2 is a weak D gene call, 5 bases matching. The receptor was isolated from a woman aged 18-29 years with stable Graves' hyperthyroidism. Donor details come from another sample of the same person, matched by shared clones. The DNA reads TGTGCCAGCAGCTTAGTTACGGGGACCGGGGAGCTGTTTTTT. Its product reads: CASSLVTGTGELFF.